This T cell receptor (beta chain) was sequenced for a study of blood T cell repertoires in COVID-19. With 5 bases clipped from V and 2 bases from J, the junction kept 6 bases outside the gene matches. CDR3 size: 14 residues. Germline CDR1 LNHDA, CDR2 SQIVND (reference sequence). Measured with immunoSEQ multiplex PCR; TCRdb has only the in-frame clones, and not every one. The sample has about 230,000 clones; approximately 83% are singletons. The J gene is TRBJ2-7, the V gene TRBV19; the match to TRBD1 covers 7 bases. Material for sequencing was peripheral blood. The clonotype originates from a woman aged 50 to 60 with acute or convalescent COVID-19. The CDR3 spells CASSAQGQTYEQYF. The CDR3 region has the DNA TGTGCCAGTAGTGCCCAGGGACAGACCTACGAGCAGTACTTC.